This T cell receptor (beta chain) came from a study of blood T cell repertoires in COVID-19. This CDR3 is 11 amino acids long. Germline CDR1 reads LGHNT; CDR2 reads FRNRAP. V was clipped by 6 bases and J by 2 bases, with 4 bases between them. The protocol was immunoSEQ multiplex PCR, while the TCRdb copy is restricted to in-frame clones and leaves out a portion. This sample has around 140,000 clones, with about 86% found just once. Sequenced sample: peripheral blood. This TCR derives from a woman aged 55-69 years with acute or convalescent COVID-19. The gene calls are TRBV12-5 and TRBJ2-5; D not resolved. In nucleotides, the CDR3 is TGTGCTAGTGGCCAACAAGAGACCCAGTACTTC. Its protein product is CASGQQETQYF.